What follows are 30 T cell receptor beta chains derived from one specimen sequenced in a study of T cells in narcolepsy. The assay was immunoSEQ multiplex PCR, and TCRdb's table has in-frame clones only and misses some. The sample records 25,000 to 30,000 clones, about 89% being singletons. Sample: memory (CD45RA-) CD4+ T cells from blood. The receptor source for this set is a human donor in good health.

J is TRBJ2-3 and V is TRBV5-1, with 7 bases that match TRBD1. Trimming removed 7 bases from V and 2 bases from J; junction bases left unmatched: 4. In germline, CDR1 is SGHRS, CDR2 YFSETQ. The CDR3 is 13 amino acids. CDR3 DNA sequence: TGCGCCAGCGGGGACAGAGTCACAGATACGCAGTATTTT. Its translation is CASGDRVTDTQYF.

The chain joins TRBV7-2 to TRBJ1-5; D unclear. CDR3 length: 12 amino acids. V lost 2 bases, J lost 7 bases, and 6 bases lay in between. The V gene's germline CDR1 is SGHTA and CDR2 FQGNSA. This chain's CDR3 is CASSLPGQPQHF. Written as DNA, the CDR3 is TGTGCCAGCAGCTTACCTGGGCAGCCCCAGCATTTT.

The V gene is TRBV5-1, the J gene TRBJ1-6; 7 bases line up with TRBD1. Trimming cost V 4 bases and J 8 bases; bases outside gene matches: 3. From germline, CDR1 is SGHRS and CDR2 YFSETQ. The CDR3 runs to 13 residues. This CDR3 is CASSADRDSPLHF. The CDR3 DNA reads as TGCGCCAGCAGCGCAGACAGGGATTCACCCCTCCACTTT.

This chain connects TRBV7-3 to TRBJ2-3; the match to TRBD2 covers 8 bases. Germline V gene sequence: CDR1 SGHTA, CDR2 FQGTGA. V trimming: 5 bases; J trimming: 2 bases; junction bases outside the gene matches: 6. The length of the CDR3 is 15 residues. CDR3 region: CASSPAGGPTDTQYF. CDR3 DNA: TGTGCCAGCAGCCCCGCGGGAGGACCCACAGATACGCAGTATTTT.

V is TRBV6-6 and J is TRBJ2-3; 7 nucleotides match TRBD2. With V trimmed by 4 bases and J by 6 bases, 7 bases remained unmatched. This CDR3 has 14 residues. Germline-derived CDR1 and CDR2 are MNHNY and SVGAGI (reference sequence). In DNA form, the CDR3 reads TGTGCCAGCAGTTGGGGCGGGGGAGGTGATACGCAGTATTTT. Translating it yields CASSWGGGGDTQYF.

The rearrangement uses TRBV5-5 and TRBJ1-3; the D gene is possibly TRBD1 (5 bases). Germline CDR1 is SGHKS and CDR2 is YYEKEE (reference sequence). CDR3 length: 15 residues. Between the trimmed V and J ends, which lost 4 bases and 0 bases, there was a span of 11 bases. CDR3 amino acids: CASSPGGGSGNTIYF. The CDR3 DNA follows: TGTGCCAGCAGCCCGGGCGGGGGCTCTGGAAACACCATATATTTT. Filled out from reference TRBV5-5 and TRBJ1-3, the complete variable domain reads DAGVTQSPTHLIKTRGQQVTLRCSPISGHKSVSWYQQVLGQGPQFIFQYYEKEERGRGNFPDRFSARQFPNYSSELNVNALLLGDSALYLCASSPGGGSGNTIYFGEGSWLTVV.

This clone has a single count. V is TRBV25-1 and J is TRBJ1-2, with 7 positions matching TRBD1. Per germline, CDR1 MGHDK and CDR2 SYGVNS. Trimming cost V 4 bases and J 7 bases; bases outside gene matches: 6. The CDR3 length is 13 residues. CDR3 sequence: CASSVITGVGYTF. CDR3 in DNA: TGTGCCAGCAGTGTGATCACAGGGGTTGGCTACACCTTC.

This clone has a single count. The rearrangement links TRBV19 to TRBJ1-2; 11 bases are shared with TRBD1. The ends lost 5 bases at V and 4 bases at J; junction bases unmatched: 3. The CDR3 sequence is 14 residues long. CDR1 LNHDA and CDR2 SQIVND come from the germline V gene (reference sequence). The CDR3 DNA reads TGTGCCAGTAGTGCGGGGACAGGGGGCTATGGCTACACCTTC. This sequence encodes CASSAGTGGYGYTF.

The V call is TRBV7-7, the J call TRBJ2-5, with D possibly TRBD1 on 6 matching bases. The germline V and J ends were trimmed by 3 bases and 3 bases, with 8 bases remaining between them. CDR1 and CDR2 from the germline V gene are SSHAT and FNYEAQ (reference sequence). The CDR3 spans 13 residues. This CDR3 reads CASSFPGEETQYF. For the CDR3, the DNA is TGTGCCAGCAGCTTTCCAGGGGAAGAGACCCAGTACTTC.

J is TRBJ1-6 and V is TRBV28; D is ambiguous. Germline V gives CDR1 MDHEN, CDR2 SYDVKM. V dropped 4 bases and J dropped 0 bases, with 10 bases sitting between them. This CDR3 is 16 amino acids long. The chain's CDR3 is CASSSLDSSYNSPLHF. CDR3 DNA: TGTGCCAGCAGTTCTCTTGATAGCTCCTATAATTCACCCCTCCACTTT.

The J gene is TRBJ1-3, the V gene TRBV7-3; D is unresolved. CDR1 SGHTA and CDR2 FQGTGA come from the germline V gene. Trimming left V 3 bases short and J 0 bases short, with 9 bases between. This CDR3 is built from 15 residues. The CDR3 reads CASSLSGLSGNTIYF. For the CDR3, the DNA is TGTGCCAGCAGCTTGAGCGGTCTCTCTGGAAACACCATATATTTT.

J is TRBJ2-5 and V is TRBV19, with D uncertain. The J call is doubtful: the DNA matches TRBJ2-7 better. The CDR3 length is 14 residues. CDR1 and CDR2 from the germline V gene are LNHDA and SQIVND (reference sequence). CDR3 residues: CASSIGYGSYEQYF. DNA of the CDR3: TGTGCCAGTAGTATAGGATACGGAAGCTACGAGCAGTACTTC.

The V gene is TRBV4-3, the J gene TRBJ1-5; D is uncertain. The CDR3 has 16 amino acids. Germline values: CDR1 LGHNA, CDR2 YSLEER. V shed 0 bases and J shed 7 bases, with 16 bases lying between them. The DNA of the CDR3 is TGCGCCAGCAGCCAAGATAATAATGGGGTTGGGCAGCCCCAGCATTTT. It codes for CASSQDNNGVGQPQHF.

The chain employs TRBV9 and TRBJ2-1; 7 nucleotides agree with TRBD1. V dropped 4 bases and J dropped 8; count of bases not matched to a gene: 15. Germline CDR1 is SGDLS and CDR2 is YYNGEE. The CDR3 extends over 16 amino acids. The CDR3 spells CASSPRSQGESDEQFF. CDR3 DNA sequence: TGTGCCAGCAGCCCGAGGAGTCAGGGGGAGTCGGATGAGCAGTTCTTC.

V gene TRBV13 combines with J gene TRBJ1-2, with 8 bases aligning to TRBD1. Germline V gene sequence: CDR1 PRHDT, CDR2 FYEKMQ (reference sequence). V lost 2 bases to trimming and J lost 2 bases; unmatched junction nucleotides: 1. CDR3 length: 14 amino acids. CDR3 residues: CASSLTGGNYGYTF. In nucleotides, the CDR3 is TGTGCCAGCAGCTTAACAGGGGGAAACTATGGCTACACCTTC.

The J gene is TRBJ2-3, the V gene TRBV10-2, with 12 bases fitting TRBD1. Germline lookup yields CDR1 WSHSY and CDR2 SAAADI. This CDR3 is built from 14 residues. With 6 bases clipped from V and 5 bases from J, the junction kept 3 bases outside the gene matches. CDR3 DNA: TGCGCCAGCAGCGGGACAGGGGGCCTAGATACGCAGTATTTT. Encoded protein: CASSGTGGLDTQYF.

DNA of the CDR3: TGTGCCAGCTTAGCCTTAGGTAGCGGGGGGGCCTCCTACAATGAGCAGTTCTTC. It specifies CASLALGSGGASYNEQFF. The chain employs TRBV2 and TRBJ2-1, with TRBD2 identical over 11 bases. Trimming took 8 bases from V and 0 from J; bases not matched to a gene: 12. CDR1 is SNHLY and CDR2 is FYNNEI in the germline V gene. The CDR3 runs 18 residues.

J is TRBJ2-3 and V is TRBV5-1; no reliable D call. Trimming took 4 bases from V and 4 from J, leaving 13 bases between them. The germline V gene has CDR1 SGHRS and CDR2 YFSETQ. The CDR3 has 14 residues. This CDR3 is CASSPQSNADTQYF. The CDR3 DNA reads TGCGCCAGCAGCCCCCAATCAAACGCAGATACGCAGTATTTT.

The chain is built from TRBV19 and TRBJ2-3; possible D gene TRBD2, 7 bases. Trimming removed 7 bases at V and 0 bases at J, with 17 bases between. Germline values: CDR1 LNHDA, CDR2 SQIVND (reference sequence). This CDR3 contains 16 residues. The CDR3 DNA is TGTGCCAGTACAAAACGGCGGGGGCTTAGCACAGATACGCAGTATTTT. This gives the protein CASTKRRGLSTDTQYF.

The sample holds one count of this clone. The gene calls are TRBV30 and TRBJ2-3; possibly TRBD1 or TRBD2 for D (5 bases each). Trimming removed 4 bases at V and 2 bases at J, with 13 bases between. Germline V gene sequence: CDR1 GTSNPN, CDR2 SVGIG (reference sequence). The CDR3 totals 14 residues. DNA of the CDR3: TGTGCCTGGAAACCCGGGACCTACACAGATACGCAGTATTTT. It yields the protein CAWKPGTYTDTQYF.

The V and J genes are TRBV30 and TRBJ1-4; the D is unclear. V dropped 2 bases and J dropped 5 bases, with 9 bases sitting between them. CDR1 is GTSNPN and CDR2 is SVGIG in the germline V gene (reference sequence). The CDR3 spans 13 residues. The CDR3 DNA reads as TGTGCCTGGAGTTGGCAGCTCAATGAAAAACTGTTTTTT. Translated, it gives CAWSWQLNEKLFF.

The DNA for the CDR3 is TGTGCCAGCAGTGAAGGAGGGCACAGGGGCGTTACTTATGGCTACACCTTC. Amino acid sequence: CASSEGGHRGVTYGYTF. V is TRBV25-1 and J is TRBJ1-2; 7 bases are a match to TRBD1. This CDR3 contains 17 residues. Germline CDR1 and CDR2: MGHDK and SYGVNS. Germline trimming cut 2 bases from V and 5 bases from J; bases unmatched to any gene: 14.

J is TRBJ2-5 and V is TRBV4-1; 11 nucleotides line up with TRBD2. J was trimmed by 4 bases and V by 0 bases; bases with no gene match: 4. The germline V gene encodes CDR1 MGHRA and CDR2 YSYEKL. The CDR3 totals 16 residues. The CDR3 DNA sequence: TGCGCCAGCAGCCAAGACCTGACTAGCGGGATAGAGACCCAGTACTTC. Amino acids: CASSQDLTSGIETQYF.

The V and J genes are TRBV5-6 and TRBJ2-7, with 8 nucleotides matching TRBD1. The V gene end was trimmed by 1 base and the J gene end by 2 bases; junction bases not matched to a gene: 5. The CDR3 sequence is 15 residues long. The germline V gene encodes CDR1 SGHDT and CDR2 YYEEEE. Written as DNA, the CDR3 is TGTGCCAGCAGCTTGTCGGGACAGGAAACCTACGAGCAGTACTTC. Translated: CASSLSGQETYEQYF. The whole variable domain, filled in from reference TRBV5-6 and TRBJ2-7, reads DAGVTQSPTHLIKTRGQQVTLRCSPKSGHDTVSWYQQALGQGPQFIFQYYEEEERQRGNFPDRFSGHQFPNYSSELNVNALLLGDSALYLCASSLSGQETYEQYFGPGTRLTVT.

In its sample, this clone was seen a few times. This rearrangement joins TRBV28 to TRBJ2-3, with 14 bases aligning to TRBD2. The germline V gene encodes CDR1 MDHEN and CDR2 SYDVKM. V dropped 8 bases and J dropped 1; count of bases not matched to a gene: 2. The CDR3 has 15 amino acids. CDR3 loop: CASPGLAGGTDTQYF. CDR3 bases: TGTGCCAGCCCGGGACTAGCGGGGGGCACAGATACGCAGTATTTT.

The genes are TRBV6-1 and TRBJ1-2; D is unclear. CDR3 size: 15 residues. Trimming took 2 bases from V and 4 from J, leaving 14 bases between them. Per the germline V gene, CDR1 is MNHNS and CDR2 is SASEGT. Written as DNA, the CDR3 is TGTGCCAGCAGTGAAATAGGGCGGCTTCTCTATGGCTACACCTTC. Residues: CASSEIGRLLYGYTF.

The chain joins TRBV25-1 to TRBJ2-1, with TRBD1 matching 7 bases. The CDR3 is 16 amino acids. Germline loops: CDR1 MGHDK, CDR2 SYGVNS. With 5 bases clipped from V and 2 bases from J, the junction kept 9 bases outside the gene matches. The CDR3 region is CASSPALQGTYNEQFF. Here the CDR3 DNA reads TGTGCCAGCAGTCCCGCCCTACAGGGGACCTACAATGAGCAGTTCTTC.

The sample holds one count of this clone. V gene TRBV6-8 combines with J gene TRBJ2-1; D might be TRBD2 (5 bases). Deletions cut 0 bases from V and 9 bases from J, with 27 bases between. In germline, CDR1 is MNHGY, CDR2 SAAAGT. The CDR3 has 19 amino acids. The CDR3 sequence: CASSYSSHKRSKLGIEQFF. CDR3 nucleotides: TGTGCCAGCAGTTACTCATCCCATAAAAGGTCTAAACTCGGGATTGAGCAGTTCTTC.

The CDR3 is CASSSGDRGIYGYTF. The CDR3 region has the DNA TGTGCCAGCAGTTCCGGAGACAGGGGGATCTATGGCTACACCTTC. This chain connects TRBV28 to TRBJ1-2; the match to TRBD1 covers 9 bases. Germline loops: CDR1 MDHEN, CDR2 SYDVKM. Trimming at V came to 4 bases and at J to 4 bases, leaving 7 bases not matched to a gene. The CDR3 covers 15 residues.

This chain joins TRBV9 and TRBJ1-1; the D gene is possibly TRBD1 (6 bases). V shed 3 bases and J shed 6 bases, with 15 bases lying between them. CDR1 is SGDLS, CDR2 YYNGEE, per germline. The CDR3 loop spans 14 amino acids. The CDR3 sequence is CASSATPGDAEAFF. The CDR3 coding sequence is TGTGCCAGCAGCGCAACTCCAGGGGATGCTGAAGCTTTCTTT.